The present TCR beta chain was sequenced within a study of human T cells and chemical hapten exposure. CDR3 length: 14 amino acids. Deletions cut 2 bases from V and 3 bases from J, with 9 bases between. Each CDR3 protein gets one entry after TCRdb re-called the RACE reads with MiXCR. The profile shows 30,000 or so distinct CDR3 sequences, approximately 7.4% of them singletons. This clonotype was counted a few times. Time point noted: healthy volunteer bleed at 2 weeks. Extraction of total RNA was performed on unfractionated whole blood. The TCR sequence derives from a human donor in good health. Some clones in this sample may be carry-over from other donors' samples. The genes are TRBV12-3 or TRBV12-4 and TRBJ2-3; D is perhaps TRBD1 or TRBD2 (5 bases each). The sequencing input was whole blood. The CDR3 loop is CASSLTRETDTQYF. In nucleotides, the CDR3 is TGTGCCAGCAGTTTAACCAGGGAGACAGATACGCAGTATTTT.